This T cell receptor (beta chain) was profiled in a study of control samples from healthy donors and cancer patients. Sequenced by immunoSEQ multiplex PCR; TCRdb stores in-frame clones only, minus some. The data show around 90,000 clones, more than 75% seen once. Looked up from germline, CDR1 is ENHRY and CDR2 is SYGVKD. The CDR3 runs 15 residues. V lost 0 bases and J lost 6, with 11 bases in between. The sequence derives from a middle-aged woman in good health. V is TRBV10-3 and J is TRBJ2-2, with a weak D call TRBD2 (6 bases). The specimen sequenced was blood. CDR3: CAISESGTSSGELFF. The CDR3 DNA reads TGTGCCATCAGTGAGTCTGGGACTTCTTCCGGGGAGCTGTTTTTT.